The 14 T cell receptor beta chains listed next were all sequenced from one sample in a study of blood T cell repertoires in COVID-19. Sequencing was performed with immunoSEQ multiplex PCR; in TCRdb, only in-frame clones are kept and a portion is missing. The sample comprises about 500,000 clones, 80% to 90% of which are singletons, and around 0.9% rests with the top ten. Sequencing input: peripheral blood. Receptors were obtained from a man between 18 and 35 years old with COVID-19, enrolled during active disease.

This clone appeared once. The rearrangement uses TRBV15 and TRBJ1-5, with D perhaps TRBD1 (6 bases). CDR1 is LNHNV, CDR2 YYDKDF, per germline (reference sequence). V dropped 3 bases and J dropped 8 bases, with 20 bases sitting between them. The CDR3 has 16 amino acids. The CDR3 nucleotides are TGTGCCACCAGCAGCTATATTGCGGGTAAGGGGGAGCCCCAGCATTTT. It codes for CATSSYIAGKGEPQHF.

The chain carries TRBV4-2 and TRBJ1-3; D is undetermined. This CDR3 comprises 17 residues. V was clipped by 0 bases and J by 0 bases, with 12 bases between them. Germline-derived CDR1 and CDR2 are LGHNA and YNFKEQ. In DNA form, the CDR3 reads TGTGCCAGCAGCCAAGACAGCGGCACGAGCTCTGGAAACACCATATATTTT. Translating gives CASSQDSGTSSGNTIYF.

This sequence joins TRBV12-3 or TRBV12-4 and TRBJ1-1, with 10 positions matching TRBD1. Trimming took 5 bases from V and 8 from J; bases not matched to a gene: 5. The length of the CDR3 is 13 residues. The CDR3 DNA sequence: TGTGCCAGCAGTGTTGGACAGGGGGTGGAAGCTTTCTTT. Residues: CASSVGQGVEAFF.

This chain connects TRBV10-3 to TRBJ2-1; D perhaps matches TRBD1 (5 bases). The V end was cut by 6 bases, the J end by 9 bases, with 15 bases between. Germline assignment: CDR1 ENHRY and CDR2 SYGVKD. This CDR3 is built from 13 residues. The CDR3: CAIRGHPQGEQFF. In DNA form, the CDR3 reads TGTGCCATCAGGGGGCACCCTCAGGGTGAGCAGTTCTTC.

This chain joins TRBV12-5 and TRBJ2-7; the D gene is possibly TRBD2 (6 bases). The V end was cut by 1 base, the J end by 3 bases, with 10 bases between. The CDR3 sequence is 14 residues long. The germline CDR1 and CDR2 sequences are LGHNT and FRNRAP. CDR3 in DNA: TGTGCTAGTGGTTTGGCGGGGGTCAACTACGAGCAGTACTTC. Its translation is CASGLAGVNYEQYF.

The V and J genes are TRBV7-2 and TRBJ2-3, with 9 bases fitting TRBD1. CDR1 SGHTA and CDR2 FQGNSA come from the germline V gene. The CDR3 sequence is 15 residues long. After removal of 3 bases from V and 5 bases from J, the junction contained 6 bases not matched to a gene. The CDR3 nucleotides are TGTGCCAGCAGCTTCCGACAGGGGGGGAGAGATACGCAGTATTTT. Protein sequence: CASSFRQGGRDTQYF.

The chain has TRBV7-9 and TRBJ1-1; D may be TRBD1 (6 bases). The germline gives CDR1 SEHNR, CDR2 FQNEAQ (reference sequence). Trimming took 5 bases from V and 0 from J, leaving 13 bases between them. The CDR3 is made up of 15 amino acids. This CDR3 reads CASSRVQGMNTEAFF. The CDR3 bases are TGTGCCAGCAGCAGGGTCCAGGGGATGAACACTGAAGCTTTCTTT.

The rearrangement joins TRBV6-5 to TRBJ1-1; the D gene is possibly TRBD1 (5 bases). The length of the CDR3 is 15 residues. CDR1 and CDR2 from the germline V gene are MNHEY and SVGAGI. Trimming cost V 6 bases and J 0 bases, with 14 bases left between them. Here the CDR3 DNA reads TGTGCCAGCAGAGCCCGACAGCGTATGAACACTGAAGCTTTCTTT. It encodes CASRARQRMNTEAFF.

The chain recombines TRBV7-6 with TRBJ2-7, with 14 bases that match TRBD2. CDR3 length: 19 amino acids. The junction had 12 bases not matched to a gene; V was cut back by 1 base and J by 4 bases. Germline V gene sequence: CDR1 SGHVS, CDR2 FNYEAQ. DNA for the CDR3: TGTGCCAGCAGCTTAGGTACCGGGACTAGCGGGAGATCGGGTTACGAGCAGTACTTC. Translation: CASSLGTGTSGRSGYEQYF.

V is TRBV5-6 and J is TRBJ2-7, with 7 bases matching TRBD1. In germline, CDR1 is SGHDT, CDR2 YYEEEE. The CDR3 is 13 amino acids. The V gene end was trimmed by 3 bases and the J gene end by 3 bases; junction bases not matched to a gene: 3. CDR3 nucleotide sequence: TGTGCCAGCAGCTACTACAGGGGCTACGAGCAGTACTTC. This encodes CASSYYRGYEQYF. The full variable domain, with the rest looked up from reference TRBV5-6 and TRBJ2-7, is DAGVTQSPTHLIKTRGQQVTLRCSPKSGHDTVSWYQQALGQGPQFIFQYYEEEERQRGNFPDRFSGHQFPNYSSELNVNALLLGDSALYLCASSYYRGYEQYFGPGTRLTVT.

The chain joins TRBV19 to TRBJ1-2, with 9 bases identical to TRBD1. After removal of 9 bases from V and 1 base from J, the junction contained 3 bases not matched to a gene. Germline V gives CDR1 LNHDA, CDR2 SQIVND (reference sequence). The CDR3 is 13 residues long. The CDR3 reads CASGDRDNYGYTF. The CDR3 DNA sequence: TGTGCCAGCGGGGACAGGGATAACTATGGCTACACCTTC.

This rearrangement joins TRBV5-4 to TRBJ1-2; 12 nucleotides line up with TRBD1. CDR3 length: 18 residues. Losses at the gene ends were 0 bases for V and 4 bases for J; bases not matched to a gene: 10. CDR1 and CDR2 from the germline V gene are SGHNT and YYREEE (reference sequence). For the CDR3, the DNA is TGTGCCAGCAGCTTGGGAGGAGGGACAGGGGGCGACCTCTATGGCTACACCTTC. Amino acids: CASSLGGGTGGDLYGYTF.

The chain joins TRBV6-1 to TRBJ1-3; 7 bases fit TRBD1. J was trimmed by 2 bases and V by 2 bases; bases with no gene match: 6. Germline V gene lookup returns CDR1 MNHNS and CDR2 SASEGT. This CDR3 region has 16 residues. The CDR3 region has the DNA TGTGCCAGCAGTGAAACCTTGACAGGGACTGGAAACACCATATATTTT. Protein sequence: CASSETLTGTGNTIYF.

The gene calls are TRBV7-9 and TRBJ1-5; 8 bases match TRBD1. The CDR3 is made up of 16 amino acids. CDR1 and CDR2 (germline): SEHNR, FQNEAQ (reference sequence). Losses at the gene ends were 3 bases for V and 5 bases for J; bases not matched to a gene: 9. The CDR3 DNA reads as TGTGCCAGCAGCTTTGGGGCAGGGGGCTTTTATCAGCCCCAGCATTTT. Translation: CASSFGAGGFYQPQHF.